The T cell receptor (beta chain) under discussion was sequenced for a study of cytomegalovirus exposure and HLA in healthy donors. Study background: Earlier, about 179 million T cells were analyzed, and fewer than 120 million unique TCR beta sequences were found among them. Study-level findings and limits: Whilst most TCR sequences proved rare, a subset of public TCRs occurred across many donors. Common viral pathogens seemed, in a later analysis, to connect with several of the most significant clusters. Later work found that TCR association rates differed between HLA loci; DRB1 had the most and HLA-C the fewest.

This clone appeared once. Its cognate antigen is unknown. The PCR employed 60 Vbeta primers together with 13 Jbeta primers. TCRdb's copy holds only in-frame clones and misses some; the assay was immunoSEQ multiplex PCR. The sample includes over 150,000 clones, 77% of them seen just once. The specimen was PBMCs. This TCR was sampled from a woman in her fifties or sixties in good health and CMV-seropositive.

The CDR3 nucleotides are TGTGCCAGCAGCCGGGGGGGGAACACCGGGGAGCTGTTTTTT. Residues: CASSRGGNTGELFF. The chain recombines TRBV7-2 with TRBJ2-2, with 8 bases that match TRBD2. Per the germline V gene, CDR1 is SGHTA and CDR2 is FQGNSA. The CDR3 contains 14 residues. The V and J ends lost 5 bases and 1 base, in that order; junction bases with no gene match: 0.